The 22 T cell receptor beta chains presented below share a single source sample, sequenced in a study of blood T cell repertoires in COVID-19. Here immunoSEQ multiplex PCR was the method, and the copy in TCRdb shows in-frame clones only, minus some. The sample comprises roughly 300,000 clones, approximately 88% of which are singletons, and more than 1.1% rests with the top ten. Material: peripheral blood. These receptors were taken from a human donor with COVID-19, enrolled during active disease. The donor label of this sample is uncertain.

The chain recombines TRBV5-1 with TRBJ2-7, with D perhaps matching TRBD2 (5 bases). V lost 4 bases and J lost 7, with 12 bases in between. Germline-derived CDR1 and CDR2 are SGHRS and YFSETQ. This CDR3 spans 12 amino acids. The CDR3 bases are TGCGCCAGCAGCCTGGACTTCACGGAGCAGTACTTC. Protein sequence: CASSLDFTEQYF.

CDR3: CASRTGGRTEAFF. CDR3 DNA sequence: TGTGCCAGCAGAACAGGGGGCAGAACTGAAGCTTTCTTT. The chain employs TRBV6-5 and TRBJ1-1; the match to TRBD1 covers 9 bases. Germline V CDR1 and CDR2: MNHEY, SVGAGI. The CDR3 is made up of 13 amino acids. Trimming at V came to 6 bases and at J to 5 bases, leaving 4 bases not matched to a gene.

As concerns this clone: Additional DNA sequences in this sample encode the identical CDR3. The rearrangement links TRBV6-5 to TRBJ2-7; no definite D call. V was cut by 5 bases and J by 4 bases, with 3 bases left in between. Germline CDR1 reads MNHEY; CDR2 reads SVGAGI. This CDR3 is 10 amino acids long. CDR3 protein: CASSLYEQYF. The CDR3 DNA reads TGTGCCAGCAGTCTATACGAGCAGTACTTC.

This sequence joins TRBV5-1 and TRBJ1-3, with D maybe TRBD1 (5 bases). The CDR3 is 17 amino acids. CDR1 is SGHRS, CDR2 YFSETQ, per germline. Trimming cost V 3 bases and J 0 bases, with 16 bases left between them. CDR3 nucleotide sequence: TGCGCCAGCAGCTCGGACGGTGGACATAGCTCTGGAAACACCATATATTTT. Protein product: CASSSDGGHSSGNTIYF.

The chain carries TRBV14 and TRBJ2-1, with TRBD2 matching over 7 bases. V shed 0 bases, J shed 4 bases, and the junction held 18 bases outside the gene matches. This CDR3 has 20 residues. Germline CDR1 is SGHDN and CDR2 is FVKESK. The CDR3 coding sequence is TGTGCCAGCAGCCAAGATGGTGGACTAGAGATTAGGCGCCAATACAATGAGCAGTTCTTC. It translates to CASSQDGGLEIRRQYNEQFF.

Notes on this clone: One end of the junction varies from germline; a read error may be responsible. The CDR3 protein is CASSPRDKSLLGSGNTIYF. In DNA, the CDR3 is TGTGCCAGCTCTCCACGGGACAAGTCCCTACTAGGGAGTGGAAACACCATATATTTT. The rearrangement links TRBV18 to TRBJ1-3; maybe TRBD1 (6 bases). The CDR3 is 19 amino acids. Germline CDR1 reads KGHSH; CDR2 reads LQKENI.

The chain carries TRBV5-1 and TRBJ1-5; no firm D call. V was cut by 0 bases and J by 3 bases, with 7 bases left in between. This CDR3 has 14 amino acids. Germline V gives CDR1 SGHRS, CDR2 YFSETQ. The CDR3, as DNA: TGCGCCAGCAGCTTGGACAGTAACAATCAGCCCCAGCATTTT. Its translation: CASSLDSNNQPQHF.

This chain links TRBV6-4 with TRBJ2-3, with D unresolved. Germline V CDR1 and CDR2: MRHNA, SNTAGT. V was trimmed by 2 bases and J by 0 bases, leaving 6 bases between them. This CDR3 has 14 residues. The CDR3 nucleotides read TGTGCCAGCAGTGACGGCAGGAGCACAGATACGCAGTATTTT. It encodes CASSDGRSTDTQYF.

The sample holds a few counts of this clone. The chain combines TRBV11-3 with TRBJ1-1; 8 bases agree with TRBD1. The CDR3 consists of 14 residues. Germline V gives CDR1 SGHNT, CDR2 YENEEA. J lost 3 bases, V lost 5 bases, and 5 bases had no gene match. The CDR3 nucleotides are TGTGCCAGCAGCCAGGGACAGGTGCACACTGAAGCTTTCTTT. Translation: CASSQGQVHTEAFF.

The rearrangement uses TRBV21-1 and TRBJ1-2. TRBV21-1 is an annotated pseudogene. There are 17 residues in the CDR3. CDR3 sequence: CASSKEAAGGPNYGYTF. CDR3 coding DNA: TGTGCCAGCAGCAAAGAAGCCGCGGGGGGTCCTAACTATGGCTACACCTTC.

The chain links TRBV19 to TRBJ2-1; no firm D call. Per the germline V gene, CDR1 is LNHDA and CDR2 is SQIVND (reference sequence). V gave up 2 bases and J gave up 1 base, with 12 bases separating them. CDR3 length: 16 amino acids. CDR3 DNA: TGTGCCAGTAGTATAACAGTTTCGTCTTCCTACAATGAGCAGTTCTTC. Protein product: CASSITVSSSYNEQFF.

The CDR3 DNA sequence: TGTGCCAGCAGCTTGGAAGAGCTCCCCTGGGAGACCCAGTACTTC. It yields the protein CASSLEELPWETQYF. V usage is TRBV5-5 and J usage is TRBJ2-5; D ambiguous. With 0 bases removed from V and 5 bases from J, the gap between germline ends came to 14 bases. This CDR3 contains 15 residues. Looked up from germline, CDR1 is SGHKS and CDR2 is YYEKEE (reference sequence).

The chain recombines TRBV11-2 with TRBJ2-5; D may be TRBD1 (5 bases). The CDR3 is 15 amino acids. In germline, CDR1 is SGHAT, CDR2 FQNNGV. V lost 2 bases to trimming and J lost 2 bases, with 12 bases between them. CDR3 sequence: CASSLRGQAQETQYF. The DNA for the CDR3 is TGTGCCAGCAGCTTAAGGGGCCAGGCGCAAGAGACCCAGTACTTC. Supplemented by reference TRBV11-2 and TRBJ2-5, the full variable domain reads EAGVAQSPRYKIIEKRQSVAFWCNPISGHATLYWYQQILGQGPKLLIQFQNNGVVDDSQLPKDRFSAERLKGVDSTLKIQPAKLEDSAVYLCASSLRGQAQETQYFGPGTRLLVL.

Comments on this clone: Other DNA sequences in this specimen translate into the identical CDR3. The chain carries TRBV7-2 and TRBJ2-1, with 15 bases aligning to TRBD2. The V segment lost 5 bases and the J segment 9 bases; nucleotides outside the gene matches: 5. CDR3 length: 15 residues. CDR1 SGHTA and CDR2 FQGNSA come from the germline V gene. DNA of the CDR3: TGTGCCAGCAGCCAGAGGACTAGCGGGGGGGGTGAGCAGTTCTTC. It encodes CASSQRTSGGGEQFF. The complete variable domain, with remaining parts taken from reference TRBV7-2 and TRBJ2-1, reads GAGVSQSPSNKVTEKGKDVELRCDPISGHTALYWYRQSLGQGLEFLIYFQGNSAPDKSGLPSDRFSAERTGGSVSTLTIQRTQQEDSAVYLCASSQRTSGGGEQFFGPGTRLTVL.

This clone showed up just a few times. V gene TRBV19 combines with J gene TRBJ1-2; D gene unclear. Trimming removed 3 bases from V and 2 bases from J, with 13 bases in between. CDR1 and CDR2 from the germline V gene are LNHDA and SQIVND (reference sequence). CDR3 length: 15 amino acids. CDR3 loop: CASSISPPVNYGYTF. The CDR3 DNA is TGTGCCAGTAGTATTTCCCCTCCGGTGAACTATGGCTACACCTTC.

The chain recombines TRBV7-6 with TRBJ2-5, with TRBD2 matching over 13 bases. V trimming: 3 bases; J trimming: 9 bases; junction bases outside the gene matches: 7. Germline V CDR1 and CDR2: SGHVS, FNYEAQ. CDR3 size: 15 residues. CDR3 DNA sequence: TGTGCCAGCAGCTTCGGGACTAGCGGGAACATGGCCCAGTACTTC. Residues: CASSFGTSGNMAQYF.

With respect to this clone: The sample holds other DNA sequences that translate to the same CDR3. As DNA, the CDR3 is TGTGCCAGCAGCCCGACTAGCGGGGTATACAATGAGCAGTTCTTC. This sequence encodes CASSPTSGVYNEQFF. The genes are TRBV11-2 and TRBJ2-1, with TRBD2 matching 11 bases. This CDR3 has 15 amino acids. Germline CDR1 reads SGHAT; CDR2 reads FQNNGV. V dropped 5 bases and J dropped 4; count of bases not matched to a gene: 4. Together with reference TRBV11-2 and TRBJ2-1, the CDR3 gives the full variable domain: EAGVAQSPRYKIIEKRQSVAFWCNPISGHATLYWYQQILGQGPKLLIQFQNNGVVDDSQLPKDRFSAERLKGVDSTLKIQPAKLEDSAVYLCASSPTSGVYNEQFFGPGTRLTVL.

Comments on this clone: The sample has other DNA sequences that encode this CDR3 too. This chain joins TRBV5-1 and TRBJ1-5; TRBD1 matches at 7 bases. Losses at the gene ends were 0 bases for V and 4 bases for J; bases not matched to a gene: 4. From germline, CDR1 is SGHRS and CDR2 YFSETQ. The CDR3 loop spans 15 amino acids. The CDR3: CASSLEGAGNQPQHF. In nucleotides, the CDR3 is TGCGCCAGCAGCTTGGAGGGGGCAGGGAATCAGCCCCAGCATTTT.

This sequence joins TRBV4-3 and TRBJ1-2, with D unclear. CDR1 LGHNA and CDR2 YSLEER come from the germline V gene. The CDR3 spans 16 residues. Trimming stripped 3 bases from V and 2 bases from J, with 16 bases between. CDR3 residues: CASSQRPAGQNYGYTF. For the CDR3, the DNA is TGCGCCAGCAGCCAGCGCCCCGCGGGCCAAAACTATGGCTACACCTTC.

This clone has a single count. CDR3 residues: CASSTGGEQYF. The CDR3, as DNA: TGTGCCAGCAGCACCGGAGGCGAGCAGTACTTC. The V and J genes are TRBV11-3 and TRBJ2-7, with D possibly matching TRBD2 (5 bases). Trimming removed 5 bases from V and 6 bases from J, with 8 bases in between. Germline values: CDR1 SGHNT, CDR2 YENEEA. The CDR3 is 11 amino acids.

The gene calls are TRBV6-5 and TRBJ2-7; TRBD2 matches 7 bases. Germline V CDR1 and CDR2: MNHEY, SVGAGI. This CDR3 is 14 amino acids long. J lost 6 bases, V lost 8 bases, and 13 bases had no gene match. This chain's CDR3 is CASRPGSGKVEQYF. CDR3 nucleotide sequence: TGTGCCAGCCGACCAGGGAGCGGGAAGGTCGAGCAGTACTTC.

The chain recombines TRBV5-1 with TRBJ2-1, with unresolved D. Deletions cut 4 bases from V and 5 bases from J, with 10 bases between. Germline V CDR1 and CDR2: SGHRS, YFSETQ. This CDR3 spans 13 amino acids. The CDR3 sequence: CASSPVQDNEQFF. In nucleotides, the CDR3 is TGCGCCAGCAGCCCTGTTCAGGACAATGAGCAGTTCTTC.